The 25 T cell receptor beta chains below come from one sample, sequenced in a study of TIL therapy for anti-PD-1-resistant metastatic lung cancer. Time point in this sample: pre-treatment sample, taken before nivolumab and TIL therapy. Most excised metastases sampled were pleural nodules or supraclavicular lymph nodes. The libraries were made with immunoSEQ v3. The protocol was immunoSEQ multiplex PCR, while the TCRdb copy is restricted to in-frame clones and leaves out a portion. The sample gives approximately 95,000 clones, approximately 65% of which show up once; approximately 11% is in the top ten. The specimen comprised tumor tissue, sampled at baseline. The receptors here all came from a person between 25 and 79 years old with non-small cell lung cancer.

This clone was seen only once. The chain couples TRBV28 to TRBJ2-6; perhaps D is TRBD1 or TRBD2 (6 bases each). CDR1 MDHEN and CDR2 SYDVKM come from the germline V gene. Trimming removed 6 bases from V and 1 base from J, with 25 bases in between. CDR3 length: 20 residues. This chain's CDR3 is CASSLPRVRGRGSGANVLTF. CDR3 nucleotide sequence: TGTGCCAGCAGCCTACCTCGTGTCCGGGGGCGAGGATCTGGGGCCAACGTCCTGACTTTC.

The J gene is TRBJ1-4, the V gene TRBV9, with D possibly being TRBD1 (5 bases). V lost 0 bases to trimming and J lost 10 bases, with 16 bases between them. Germline values: CDR1 SGDLS, CDR2 YYNGEE. The CDR3 is made up of 15 amino acids. This CDR3 is CASSVGGAAGGKLFF. CDR3 DNA sequence: TGTGCCAGCAGCGTAGGAGGGGCGGCCGGCGGAAAACTGTTTTTT.

This CDR3 reads CASSPRTSGGAPVTQYF. The CDR3 DNA sequence: TGTGCCAGCAGCCCGCGGACTAGCGGGGGAGCCCCGGTGACCCAGTACTTC. The genes are TRBV5-6 and TRBJ2-5; TRBD2 matches at 13 bases. V lost 4 bases and J lost 7; bases outside the gene matches: 13. The CDR3 has 17 residues. Germline V gene sequence: CDR1 SGHDT, CDR2 YYEEEE.

This chain joins TRBV10-2 and TRBJ2-1; 7 nucleotides agree with TRBD1. The germline V gene has CDR1 WSHSY and CDR2 SAAADI. V shed 3 bases, J shed 0 bases, and the junction held 5 bases outside the gene matches. The CDR3 contains 16 residues. The CDR3 here is CASSEGGSFSYNEQFF. CDR3 coding DNA: TGCGCCAGCAGTGAAGGGGGCTCCTTCTCCTACAATGAGCAGTTCTTC.

The V gene is TRBV24-1, the J gene TRBJ1-5, with TRBD1 matching 7 bases. Germline V gene data show CDR1 as KGHDR and CDR2 as SFDVKD. The ends lost 8 bases at V and 0 bases at J; junction bases unmatched: 9. The CDR3 spans 16 residues. CDR3 coding DNA: TGTGCCACCATCGGGACAGAGCAATATAGCAATCAGCCCCAGCATTTT. Protein: CATIGTEQYSNQPQHF.

The chain is built from TRBV28 and TRBJ1-6, with 7 bases fitting TRBD1. The CDR3 is 17 amino acids. With V trimmed by 5 bases and J by 5 bases, 12 bases remained unmatched. Per the germline V gene, CDR1 is MDHEN and CDR2 is SYDVKM. The CDR3 protein is CASSPRKGANHNSPLHF. The DNA for the CDR3 is TGTGCCAGCAGTCCTCGGAAGGGGGCTAACCATAATTCACCCCTCCACTTT.

The CDR3 region has the DNA TGTGCCACCGGACGTCCGGAGGATACGCAGTATTTT. Protein sequence: CATGRPEDTQYF. This rearrangement joins TRBV6-5 to TRBJ2-3; D call uncertain. Germline loops: CDR1 MNHEY, CDR2 SVGAGI. Deletions cut 10 bases from V and 6 bases from J, with 14 bases between. The CDR3 extends over 12 amino acids.

This clone was seen just once. Its ends do not fully match the called genes, so a read error is possible. Here the CDR3 reads CASSYSFSESGRPSF. CDR3 nucleotides: TGTGCCAGCAGTTACTCGTTTTCTGAGAGCGGCAGGCCCTCCTTC. The chain joins TRBV6-5 to TRBJ1-2, with no clear D. Germline values: CDR1 MNHEY, CDR2 SVGAGI. The CDR3 is 15 amino acids.

This chain connects TRBV29-1 to TRBJ2-5; the match to TRBD1 covers 9 bases. The V gene end was trimmed by 4 bases and the J gene end by 5 bases; junction bases not matched to a gene: 8. The CDR3 runs to 14 residues. The germline V gene encodes CDR1 SQVTM and CDR2 ANQGSEA. The CDR3 nucleotides read TGCAGCGTTGGGGGCACAGGGGGCTGGGAGACCCAGTACTTC. This sequence encodes CSVGGTGGWETQYF.

At least ten counts were recorded for this clone. The V call is TRBV28, the J call TRBJ2-7; D may match TRBD1 or TRBD2 (5 bases each). CDR3 size: 16 residues. Per the germline V gene, CDR1 is MDHEN and CDR2 is SYDVKM. V was pared by 2 bases and J by 1 base, with 15 bases between. This CDR3 reads CASSLLRGSSSYEQYF. CDR3 sequence (DNA): TGTGCCAGCAGTTTACTCCGGGGCAGCTCATCCTACGAGCAGTACTTC.

For the CDR3, the DNA is TGTGCCAGCAGTTACGGGGCTAGCGGGGTTTACGAGCAGTACTTC. Amino acid sequence: CASSYGASGVYEQYF. The chain employs TRBV6-5 and TRBJ2-7; 9 bases fit TRBD2. CDR1 and CDR2 from the germline V gene are MNHEY and SVGAGI. The CDR3 is 15 amino acids. The V segment lost 2 bases and the J segment 4 bases; nucleotides outside the gene matches: 6.

This clone was detected ten times or more. The chain carries TRBV18 and TRBJ2-3, with TRBD1 matching 8 bases. This CDR3 has 17 amino acids. The V segment lost 3 bases and the J segment 0 bases; nucleotides outside the gene matches: 8. CDR1 is KGHSH and CDR2 is LQKENI in the germline V gene. The chain's CDR3 is CASSPPSTGGSTDTQYF. For the CDR3, the DNA is TGTGCCAGCTCACCCCCATCTACAGGGGGTAGCACAGATACGCAGTATTTT.

CDR3 loop: CASSTNPETQYF. DNA for the CDR3: TGTGCCAGCAGTACTAATCCCGAGACCCAGTACTTC. The rearrangement joins TRBV28 to TRBJ2-5; D remains ambiguous. Germline lookup yields CDR1 MDHEN and CDR2 SYDVKM. V lost 5 bases and J lost 5, with 9 bases in between. This CDR3 has 12 amino acids.

Remarks on this clone: The identical CDR3 is also encoded by other nucleotide sequences in the sample. This chain links TRBV7-2 with TRBJ2-7; D gene uncertain. Germline V gene data show CDR1 as SGHTA and CDR2 as FQGNSA. V lost 1 base and J lost 3, with 1 base in between. This CDR3 comprises 11 residues. Here the CDR3 reads CASSLDYEQYF. The CDR3 DNA reads as TGTGCCAGCAGCTTAGACTACGAGCAGTACTTC.

The chain is built from TRBV9 and TRBJ2-7, with 7 positions matching TRBD2. The junction had 8 bases not matched to a gene; V was cut back by 0 bases and J by 5 bases. The germline V gene encodes CDR1 SGDLS and CDR2 YYNGEE. The CDR3 runs to 15 residues. In nucleotides, the CDR3 is TGTGCCAGCAGCGTAGGGGGTCCCCGGGGGGACGAGCAGTACTTC. This encodes CASSVGGPRGDEQYF.

The J gene is TRBJ2-7, the V gene TRBV6-2 or TRBV6-3; unclear D gene. Germline V lookup: CDR1 MNHEY, CDR2 SVGEGT. The CDR3 extends over 14 amino acids. V lost 5 bases and J 3 bases, leaving 14 bases between the germline ends. The CDR3 spells CASSGQFDGYEQYF. In DNA form, the CDR3 reads TGTGCCAGCAGTGGGCAGTTTGATGGCTACGAGCAGTACTTC.

This chain joins TRBV9 and TRBJ1-2; maybe TRBD1 (5 bases). V was clipped by 4 bases and J by 4 bases, with 14 bases between them. CDR1 is SGDLS and CDR2 is YYNGEE in the germline V gene. The CDR3 spans 14 residues. The CDR3 coding sequence is TGTGCCAGCAGCCCTGTGGGGCTGGGCTATGGCTACACCTTC. Translated: CASSPVGLGYGYTF. The full variable domain, its missing parts supplied by reference TRBV9 and TRBJ1-2, is DSGVTQTPKHLITATGQRVTLRCSPRSGDLSVYWYQQSLDQGLQFLIQYYNGEERAKGNILERFSAQQFPDLHSELNLSSLELGDSALYFCASSPVGLGYGYTFGSGTRLTVV.

Details on this clone: At the DNA level, this CDR3 is encoded by other sequences in the same sample as well. J is TRBJ2-7 and V is TRBV28; no clear D gene. The V end was cut by 1 base, the J end by 6 bases, with 4 bases between. CDR3 length equals 11 residues. Per the germline V gene, CDR1 is MDHEN and CDR2 is SYDVKM. The CDR3 nucleotides read TGTGCCAGCAGTTTATCAGGCGAGCAGTACTTC. As protein: CASSLSGEQYF. Complete variable domain (other parts from reference TRBV28 and TRBJ2-7): DVKVTQSSRYLVKRTGEKVFLECVQDMDHENMFWYRQDPGLGLRLIYFSYDVKMKEKGDIPEGYSVSREKKERFSLILESASTNQTSMYLCASSLSGEQYFGPGTRLTVT.

In its sample, this clone was seen once. V and J are TRBV24-1 and TRBJ1-4; 7 bases fit TRBD1. Trimming at V came to 5 bases and at J to 7 bases, leaving 9 bases not matched to a gene. CDR1 KGHDR and CDR2 SFDVKD come from the germline V gene. CDR3 length equals 15 residues. Written as DNA, the CDR3 is TGTGCCACCAGTGTTTCCCAGGGGGTGGGTGAAAAACTGTTTTTT. Translation: CATSVSQGVGEKLFF.

This clone came up many times. V usage is TRBV4-1 and J usage is TRBJ2-7, with a weak D call TRBD1 (5 bases). CDR1 and CDR2 from the germline V gene are MGHRA and YSYEKL. The ends were cut back, 0 bases at V and 3 bases at J, with 15 bases in the middle. The CDR3 contains 16 residues. CDR3 in DNA: TGCGCCAGCAGCCAAGAATGGCAGATAAGGGGCTACGAGCAGTACTTC. Translation gives CASSQEWQIRGYEQYF.

V usage is TRBV5-1 and J usage is TRBJ2-3; tentative D call: TRBD1 (5 bases). V lost 4 bases and J lost 15, with 15 bases in between. Germline CDR1 SGHRS, CDR2 YFSETQ. CDR3 size: 11 residues. The CDR3 reads CASSPDSKRYF. The CDR3 DNA follows: TGCGCCAGCAGCCCCGACAGTAAAAGATATTTT. Filled out from reference TRBV5-1 and TRBJ2-3, the complete variable domain reads KAGVTQTPRYLIKTRGQQVTLSCSPISGHRSVSWYQQTPGQGLQFLFEYFSETQRNKGNFPGRFSGRQFSNSRSEMNVSTLELGDSALYLCASSPDSKRYFGPGTRLTVL.

CDR3 bases: TGTGCCAGCAGCCGAAGGACCGGGACTTTGGCCTACGAGCAGTACTTC. Its translation: CASSRRTGTLAYEQYF. J is TRBJ2-7 and V is TRBV28, with D possibly being TRBD2 (6 bases). Germline lookup yields CDR1 MDHEN and CDR2 SYDVKM. With 6 bases removed from V and 2 bases from J, the gap between germline ends came to 20 bases. This CDR3 region has 16 residues.

This clone was detected a few times. The chain combines TRBV28 with TRBJ2-1; D not certain. This CDR3 region has 15 residues. Germline V CDR1 and CDR2: MDHEN, SYDVKM. Trimming took off 2 bases at V and 4 bases at J, with 12 bases between the two ends. This CDR3 is CASSLSAPAYNEQFF. CDR3 in DNA: TGTGCCAGCAGTTTAAGCGCGCCAGCTTACAATGAGCAGTTCTTC.

The chain employs TRBV4-2 and TRBJ2-5, with D possibly matching TRBD2 (5 bases). This CDR3 has 15 amino acids. Germline V gene data show CDR1 as LGHNA and CDR2 as YNFKEQ. Trimming took off 3 bases at V and 0 bases at J, with 11 bases between the two ends. CDR3 region: CASSQTWEYQETQYF. The CDR3 DNA follows: TGTGCCAGCAGCCAGACGTGGGAGTACCAAGAGACCCAGTACTTC.

V and J are TRBV9 and TRBJ2-6; weak D call: TRBD2 (6 bases). V was clipped by 3 bases and J by 5 bases, with 12 bases between them. Germline CDR1 reads SGDLS; CDR2 reads YYNGEE. The CDR3 runs 15 residues. CDR3 sequence reads: CASSERRGRANVLTF. CDR3 DNA: TGTGCCAGCAGCGAGAGGAGGGGTCGGGCCAACGTCCTGACTTTC.